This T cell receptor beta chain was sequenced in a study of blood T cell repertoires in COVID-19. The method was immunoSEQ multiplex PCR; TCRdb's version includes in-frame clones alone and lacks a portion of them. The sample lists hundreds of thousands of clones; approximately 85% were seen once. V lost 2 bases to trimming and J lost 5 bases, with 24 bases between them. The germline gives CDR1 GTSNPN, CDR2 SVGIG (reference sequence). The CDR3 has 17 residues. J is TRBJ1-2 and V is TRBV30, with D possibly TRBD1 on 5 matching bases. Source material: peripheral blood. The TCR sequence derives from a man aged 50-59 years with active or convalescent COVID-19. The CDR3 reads CAWSHYSSQVGKYGYTF. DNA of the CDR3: TGTGCCTGGAGTCACTACTCCTCACAGGTGGGGAAATATGGCTACACCTTC.